A single sample is the source of the 15 T cell receptor beta chains below, sequenced in a study of radiotherapy plus CTLA-4 blockade in lung cancer. Sequenced by immunoSEQ multiplex PCR; TCRdb stores in-frame clones only, minus some. The table has tens of thousands of clones, approximately 77% seen once. Sequencing was performed on peripheral blood, taken from a patient treated with radiotherapy plus ipilimumab. These TCRs come from a human donor with non-small cell lung cancer whose response to radiotherapy plus ipilimumab could not be evaluated.

This clone was recorded once. The junction differs from germline at one of its ends, possibly a read error. Other DNA sequences in the sample encode the same CDR3. V usage is TRBV7-7 and J usage is TRBJ2-5; 9 positions agree with TRBD2. Germline-derived CDR1 and CDR2 are SSHAT and FNYEAQ (reference sequence). CDR3 length: 15 amino acids. The CDR3 is CASSLSGRPGETQYF. The CDR3 DNA sequence: TGTGCTAGCAGCTTAAGCGGGAGGCCCGGGGAGACCCAGTACTTC.

The chain employs TRBV7-6 and TRBJ2-1; D gene ambiguous. The CDR3 covers 14 residues. Trimming shortened V by 1 base and J by 10 bases, and 14 bases separated the two germline ends. Germline values: CDR1 SGHVS, CDR2 FNYEAQ. CDR3: CASSLVLRGSEQFF. The CDR3, as DNA: TGTGCCAGCAGCTTAGTTCTTCGAGGTTCCGAGCAGTTCTTC.

The chain has TRBV28 and TRBJ1-4, with D possibly being TRBD1 (5 bases). The CDR3 length is 15 residues. Trimming removed 3 bases at V and 0 bases at J, with 8 bases between. Germline CDR1 reads MDHEN; CDR2 reads SYDVKM. DNA of the CDR3: TGTGCCAGCAGTTTGGGGGGTACAACTAATGAAAAACTGTTTTTT. Translating it yields CASSLGGTTNEKLFF.

CDR3 region: CASSPFDSGVYEQYF. CDR3 DNA sequence: TGTGCCAGCAGCCCGTTTGATAGCGGGGTCTACGAGCAGTACTTC. The chain carries TRBV7-2 and TRBJ2-7; 8 positions agree with TRBD2. From germline, CDR1 is SGHTA and CDR2 FQGNSA. V lost 5 bases and J lost 3; bases outside the gene matches: 9. The CDR3 contains 15 residues.

CDR3 in amino acids: CASSYTGIGQPQHF. The DNA for the CDR3 is TGTGCCAGCAGCTACACAGGGATTGGGCAGCCCCAGCATTTT. The chain has TRBV6-5 and TRBJ1-5; D is possibly TRBD1 (6 bases). V lost 6 bases and J lost 7, with 16 bases in between. Germline loops: CDR1 MNHEY, CDR2 SVGAGI. This CDR3 contains 14 residues.

The rearrangement joins TRBV27 to TRBJ2-5, with 8 bases aligning to TRBD1. After removal of 6 bases from V and 5 bases from J, the junction contained 8 bases not matched to a gene. CDR1 is MNHEY and CDR2 is SMNVEV in the germline V gene (reference sequence). The CDR3 consists of 14 residues. CDR3 loop: CASRRTGRLETQYF. The CDR3 nucleotides read TGTGCCAGCAGGCGGACAGGGCGTTTGGAGACCCAGTACTTC.

This chain connects TRBV4-3 to TRBJ1-5; 8 nucleotides align to TRBD1. This CDR3 region has 15 residues. Germline CDR1 is LGHNA and CDR2 is YSLEER. The V gene end was trimmed by 1 base and the J gene end by 3 bases; junction bases not matched to a gene: 2. The DNA for the CDR3 is TGCGCCAGCAGCCAAGGGACAGGGTCCAATCAGCCCCAGCATTTT. This codes for CASSQGTGSNQPQHF.

This clone was counted between two and nine times. The rearrangement joins TRBV23-1 to TRBJ2-7; 8 nucleotides match TRBD1. TRBV23-1 is filed as an ORF, its function uncertain. The CDR3 is 15 residues long. The V and J ends lost 2 bases and 2 bases, in that order; junction bases with no gene match: 5. The CDR3 reads CASSQRGTGAYEQYF. CDR3 sequence (DNA): TGCGCCAGCAGTCAACGAGGGACAGGAGCCTACGAGCAGTACTTC.

In its sample, this clone was seen a few times. J is TRBJ2-2 and V is TRBV9; D gene uncertain. There are 13 residues in the CDR3. Trimming shortened V by 2 bases and J by 6 bases, and 8 bases separated the two germline ends. Germline V gene lookup returns CDR1 SGDLS and CDR2 YYNGEE. The CDR3 sequence: CASSVGVSGELFF. CDR3 sequence (DNA): TGTGCCAGCAGCGTCGGTGTTTCCGGGGAGCTGTTTTTT.

The chain couples TRBV27 to TRBJ1-6; 10 bases match TRBD1. Trimming cost V 2 bases and J 11 bases; bases outside gene matches: 6. CDR1 and CDR2 (germline): MNHEY, SMNVEV (reference sequence). This CDR3 has 15 residues. CDR3 sequence (DNA): TGTGCCAGCAGTTTAATGGACAGGGGGGGTCCACCCCTCCACTTT. It codes for CASSLMDRGGPPLHF.

The chain has TRBV11-2 and TRBJ1-5; D gene uncertain. Deletions cut 1 base from V and 6 bases from J, with 7 bases between. This CDR3 spans 13 amino acids. CDR1 and CDR2 (germline): SGHAT, FQNNGV. CDR3 in amino acids: CASSLVSGQPQHF. The CDR3 coding sequence is TGTGCCAGCAGCTTAGTATCAGGTCAGCCCCAGCATTTT.

V gene TRBV5-4 combines with J gene TRBJ2-1; 13 positions agree with TRBD2. CDR1 and CDR2 from the germline V gene are SGHNT and YYREEE (reference sequence). V shed 4 bases, J shed 7 bases, and the junction held 2 bases outside the gene matches. CDR3 length: 14 amino acids. The CDR3 is CASSPGLAGNEQFF. The CDR3 DNA is TGTGCCAGCAGCCCGGGACTAGCGGGGAATGAGCAGTTCTTC.

The chain employs TRBV30 and TRBJ2-5; 8 bases align to TRBD2. The J segment lost 8 bases and the V segment lost 2 bases, leaving 13 bases of the junction unmatched. This CDR3 spans 15 amino acids. Germline V gene lookup returns CDR1 GTSNPN and CDR2 SVGIG (reference sequence). DNA of the CDR3: TGTGCCTGGAGTCCAACAGCGGGGGCCCTAGTAACCCAGTACTTC. Its translation is CAWSPTAGALVTQYF.

V gene TRBV7-9 combines with J gene TRBJ1-3, with a tentative D call TRBD1 (5 bases). Trimming left V 1 base short and J 7 bases short, with 17 bases between. The germline V gene encodes CDR1 SEHNR and CDR2 FQNEAQ (reference sequence). The CDR3 covers 16 residues. The CDR3 reads CASSLVGGAGRNTIYF. The CDR3 coding sequence is TGTGCCAGCAGCTTAGTGGGTGGTGCAGGGCGGAACACCATATATTTT.

The rearrangement uses TRBV30 and TRBJ1-2, with D maybe TRBD1 (6 bases). Germline CDR1 and CDR2: GTSNPN and SVGIG (reference sequence). This CDR3 is built from 13 residues. V gave up 5 bases and J gave up 2 bases, with 12 bases separating them. CDR3: CAWGTGKNYGYTF. The CDR3 region has the DNA TGTGCCTGGGGCACAGGGAAAAACTATGGCTACACCTTC.